This T cell receptor (beta chain) was found in a study of T-cell memory formation after mild COVID-19. Turning to the study itself: The study found TCR clusters largely donor specific.

The study's findings and limits: CD4+ contracting clones were mainly CM and EM; CD8+ ones, EMRA. Balance between CD4 and CD8 was seen in clones contracting day 15 to 85, and a CD4+ lean was seen in later expanders. Whether second-wave clones peaking at day 37 were SARS-CoV-2 specific went unconfirmed.

Each CDR3 protein is one row after TCRdb ran MiXCR on the 5' RACE reads. This sample yields approximately 180,000 distinct CDR3 sequences, of which roughly 17% are seen a single time; around 2% belongs to the top ten. This clonotype has a handful of counts. No antigen is known for it. Sample: PBMCs or a T cell subset sorted from them (not recorded which). This TCR derives from an adult woman who had mild COVID-19 (a few samples of this study predate the infection). Cell type and time point are not known.

CDR3: CASSQVGGAQGYGYTF. The CDR3 region has the DNA TGCGCCAGCAGCCAAGTGGGGGGGGCCCAGGGCTATGGCTACACCTTC. V and J are TRBV4-1 and TRBJ1-2; D perhaps matches TRBD1 (6 bases). The length of the CDR3 is 16 residues. V dropped 1 base and J dropped 4 bases, with 16 bases sitting between them. Germline V lookup: CDR1 MGHRA, CDR2 YSYEKL.